The 29 T cell receptor beta chains listed next were all sequenced from one sample in a study of shared clonotypes between healthy human individuals. Profiling relied on immunoSEQ multiplex PCR, and the TCRdb table lists in-frame clones only, not all of them. The data contain about 980,000 clones, 60% to 85% of them singletons. The source material was memory CD4+ T cells sorted from blood. Described subset: CD45RA-negative fraction. Source of these receptors: a man aged 18 to 30 in good health.

In DNA, the CDR3 is TGTGCCAGCTCACCCCCAGGGTACGAGGGGACTGAAGCTTTCTTT. It codes for CASSPPGYEGTEAFF. The chain joins TRBV18 to TRBJ1-1; tentative D call: TRBD1 (5 bases). Germline V lookup: CDR1 KGHSH, CDR2 LQKENI. This CDR3 is built from 15 residues. Trimming cost V 3 bases and J 5 bases, with 16 bases left between them. The variable domain in full, with the rest retrieved from reference TRBV18 and TRBJ1-1, is NAGVMQNPRHLVRRRGQEARLRCSPMKGHSHVYWYRQLPEEGLKFMVYLQKENIIDESGMPKERFSAEFPKEGPSILRIQQVVRGDSAAYFCASSPPGYEGTEAFFGQGTRLTVV.

The chain recombines TRBV10-3 with TRBJ1-1; D perhaps matches TRBD1 (5 bases). Germline V gene data show CDR1 as ENHRY and CDR2 as SYGVKD. The CDR3 has 15 amino acids. V lost 6 bases and J 3 bases, leaving 17 bases between the germline ends. This chain's CDR3 is CAIRDTKNGDTEAFF. The CDR3 DNA sequence: TGTGCCATCAGGGACACGAAAAATGGGGACACTGAAGCTTTCTTT.

This clone has only one observation. The chain combines TRBV6-5 with TRBJ1-1; 9 bases line up with TRBD1. Trimming cost V 5 bases and J 6 bases; bases outside gene matches: 4. Germline V CDR1 and CDR2: MNHEY, SVGAGI. The CDR3 covers 13 residues. For the CDR3, the DNA is TGTGCCAGCAGTACCCGACAGGGGGCTGAAGCTTTCTTT. It codes for CASSTRQGAEAFF.

This chain links TRBV7-9 with TRBJ2-7; 7 bases agree with TRBD2. Germline V gives CDR1 SEHNR, CDR2 FQNEAQ (reference sequence). Losses at the gene ends were 4 bases for V and 9 bases for J; bases not matched to a gene: 12. The CDR3 length is 14 residues. The chain's CDR3 is CASSSGLGLVVQYF. As DNA, the CDR3 is TGTGCCAGCAGCTCAGGACTAGGTCTCGTAGTGCAGTACTTC.

About this clone itself: This CDR3 is also generated by other DNA sequences in the sample. The rearrangement joins TRBV7-2 to TRBJ1-1, with TRBD1 as a possible D gene (6 bases). V lost 5 bases and J lost 3, with 13 bases in between. The germline V gene encodes CDR1 SGHTA and CDR2 FQGNSA. This CDR3 has 14 amino acids. CDR3 bases: TGTGCCAGCAGCCTACAGGGAGGGGACACTGAAGCTTTCTTT. Protein sequence: CASSLQGGDTEAFF.

The CDR3 region is CATLGQSQETQYF. The CDR3 nucleotides are TGTGCCACCCTAGGACAGTCACAAGAGACCCAGTACTTC. This chain joins TRBV10-3 and TRBJ2-5; D perhaps matches TRBD1 (6 bases). The V end was cut by 10 bases, the J end by 2 bases, with 14 bases between. Germline assignment: CDR1 ENHRY and CDR2 SYGVKD. The CDR3 covers 13 residues.

This rearrangement joins TRBV2 to TRBJ1-1; TRBD1 matches 7 bases. CDR1 is SNHLY, CDR2 FYNNEI, per germline. The V gene end was trimmed by 7 bases and the J gene end by 0 bases; junction bases not matched to a gene: 5. The CDR3 totals 14 residues. The CDR3 loop reads CASIRTGLNTEAFF. The CDR3 bases are TGTGCCAGCATCCGGACAGGCCTGAACACTGAAGCTTTCTTT.

In DNA, the CDR3 is TGTGCCAGCACCCCGAGAGGGTGGAGGGGAGACCAGCCCCAGCATTTT. Translating gives CASTPRGWRGDQPQHF. The genes are TRBV28 and TRBJ1-5; a weak D match, TRBD1 (5 bases). Trimming left V 7 bases short and J 7 bases short, with 23 bases between. The CDR3 has 16 residues. From germline, CDR1 is MDHEN and CDR2 SYDVKM.

About this clone itself: Additional DNA sequences in this sample encode the identical CDR3. The chain employs TRBV18 and TRBJ1-5; the D is unclear. The ends were cut back, 2 bases at V and 5 bases at J, with 4 bases in the middle. Germline lookup yields CDR1 KGHSH and CDR2 LQKENI. The CDR3 contains 12 residues. CDR3 region: CASSPGDQPQHF. DNA for the CDR3: TGTGCCAGCTCACCAGGGGATCAGCCCCAGCATTTT.

The J gene is TRBJ2-1, the V gene TRBV9; no clear D. The CDR3 length is 13 residues. Germline V gene data show CDR1 as SGDLS and CDR2 as YYNGEE. Deletions cut 6 bases from V and 5 bases from J, with 12 bases between. The CDR3 region has the DNA TGTGCCAGCAAAGCATGGAAAGACAATGAGCAGTTCTTC. This gives the protein CASKAWKDNEQFF. Full variable domain (rest looked up from reference TRBV9 and TRBJ2-1): DSGVTQTPKHLITATGQRVTLRCSPRSGDLSVYWYQQSLDQGLQFLIQYYNGEERAKGNILERFSAQQFPDLHSELNLSSLELGDSALYFCASKAWKDNEQFFGPGTRLTVL.

V gene TRBV6-5 combines with J gene TRBJ2-7, with 7 bases that match TRBD2. The CDR3 covers 13 residues. Germline trimming cut 5 bases from V and 3 bases from J; bases unmatched to any gene: 4. Germline-derived CDR1 and CDR2 are MNHEY and SVGAGI. CDR3 loop: CASSKLAGYEQYF. The CDR3 coding sequence is TGTGCCAGCAGTAAATTAGCGGGCTACGAGCAGTACTTC.

This clone was found a few times. The chain uses TRBV9 and TRBJ1-6, with TRBD1 identical over 7 bases. V dropped 2 bases and J dropped 7; count of bases not matched to a gene: 3. The germline V gene has CDR1 SGDLS and CDR2 YYNGEE. This CDR3 has 14 amino acids. CDR3 DNA sequence: TGTGCCAGCAGCGTCGGACAGGCGAATTCACCCCTCCACTTT. Its translation: CASSVGQANSPLHF.

With regard to this clone: Other DNA sequences in the same sample also yield this CDR3. The chain links TRBV7-2 to TRBJ1-4, with unresolved D. Looked up from germline, CDR1 is SGHTA and CDR2 is FQGNSA. This CDR3 contains 12 residues. Trimming cost V 3 bases and J 7 bases, with 6 bases left between them. CDR3: CASSFVGEKLFF. The CDR3 DNA reads as TGTGCCAGCAGCTTTGTTGGTGAAAAACTGTTTTTT.

The chain carries TRBV11-2 and TRBJ1-2; no clear D gene. Germline V CDR1 and CDR2: SGHAT, FQNNGV. The CDR3 sequence is 13 residues long. V was cut by 2 bases and J by 8 bases, with 12 bases left in between. CDR3 bases: TGTGCCAGCAGCTTATCGTCGGCGGGAGGCTACACCTTC. This translates into CASSLSSAGGYTF.

This clone was picked up one time. The genes are TRBV5-4 and TRBJ2-7; possibly TRBD1 or TRBD2 for D (5 bases each). Germline V CDR1 and CDR2: SGHNT, YYREEE (reference sequence). This CDR3 region has 14 residues. Trimming removed 1 base at V and 7 bases at J, with 15 bases between. CDR3 sequence (DNA): TGTGCCAGCAGCTTGAAGAGGGACGGTCGAGAGCAGTACTTC. This encodes CASSLKRDGREQYF.

The J gene is TRBJ2-3, the V gene TRBV5-1, with D unclear. The CDR3 runs to 14 residues. V dropped 2 bases and J dropped 6 bases, with 13 bases sitting between them. Per the germline V gene, CDR1 is SGHRS and CDR2 is YFSETQ. This chain's CDR3 is CASSLGAERDTQYF. The CDR3 nucleotides read TGCGCCAGCAGCTTAGGAGCCGAACGCGATACGCAGTATTTT.

Of note for this clone: Given the absence of the conserved phenylalanine or tryptophan at the CDR3 end, a read error is likely. The DNA is left out, because the CDR3 cannot be placed on it with certainty; the CDR3 is given as TCRdb lists it. CDR3 loop: CASSIAPAHRV. The rearrangement links TRBV23-1 to TRBJ1-6; TRBD1 is the table's D call, not checked against the DNA. TRBV23-1 has ORF status, its function being uncertain. The CDR3 extends over 11 residues, inclusive of both ends.

The chain uses TRBV6-5 and TRBJ2-7; 7 bases line up with TRBD1. Germline values: CDR1 MNHEY, CDR2 SVGAGI. J gave up 0 bases and V 4 bases, and 3 bases lay outside the gene matches. The CDR3 covers 14 residues. CDR3 bases: TGTGCCAGCAGTTCTCGACAGGGCTCCTACGAGCAGTACTTC. Translated: CASSSRQGSYEQYF.

This clone has only one observation. This chain joins TRBV6-6 and TRBJ1-1, with a weak D call TRBD1 (6 bases). Germline V CDR1 and CDR2: MNHNY, SVGAGI (reference sequence). V was shortened by 4 bases and J by 7 bases, with 13 bases between the two germline ends. This CDR3 contains 13 residues. The chain's CDR3 is CASSSGGQLEAFF. CDR3 DNA sequence: TGTGCCAGCAGTTCCGGAGGACAGCTTGAAGCTTTCTTT.

A word on this clone: The junction departs from the called germline gene at one end, perhaps through a read error. The chain employs TRBV7-9 and TRBJ1-1, with a possible D match to TRBD1 (6 bases). CDR3 length: 15 amino acids. From germline, CDR1 is SEHNR and CDR2 FQNEAQ (reference sequence). Written as DNA, the CDR3 is TGTGCCAGCAGCCTAGCTAGGGGGGTGAACACTGAAGCTTTCTTT. It encodes CASSLARGVNTEAFF.

CDR3 DNA: TGTGCCATCAGTGATACCGTGAACGAGCAGTACTTC. This gives the protein CAISDTVNEQYF. The J gene is TRBJ2-7, the V gene TRBV10-3; D remains unclear. Between the trimmed V and J ends, which lost 3 bases and 5 bases, there was a span of 8 bases. The CDR3 spans 12 residues. CDR1 ENHRY and CDR2 SYGVKD come from the germline V gene.

The DNA for the CDR3 is TGCAGCGTTGAGTGGGGAACCCGGACCCAGTACTTC. Translation: CSVEWGTRTQYF. The chain is built from TRBV29-1 and TRBJ2-5; D not resolved. The CDR3 covers 12 residues. Germline V gene data show CDR1 as SQVTM and CDR2 as ANQGSEA. V lost 3 bases and J 7 bases, leaving 12 bases between the germline ends. Complete variable domain (other parts from reference TRBV29-1 and TRBJ2-5): SAVISQKPSRDICQRGTSLTIQCQVDSQVTMMFWYRQQPGQSLTLIATANQGSEATYESGFVIDKFPISRPNLTFSTLTVSNMSPEDSSIYLCSVEWGTRTQYFGPGTRLLVL.

This clone was observed once. Compared with germline, one end of the junction differs, possibly owing to a read error. The chain links TRBV30 to TRBJ2-3; TRBD2 matches at 7 bases. The CDR3 contains 12 residues. CDR1 is GTSNPN, CDR2 SVGIG, per germline (reference sequence). The CDR3 here is CAWSIGLVGSSF. The CDR3 bases are TGTGCCTGGAGTATAGGACTAGTGGGTTCTTCTTTT. The entire variable domain, with the rest obtained from reference TRBV30 and TRBJ2-3, is as follows: SQTIHQWPATLVQPVGSPLSLECTVEGTSNPNLYWYRQAAGRGLQLLFYSVGIGQISSEVPQNLSASRPQDRQFILSSKKLLLSDSGFYLCAWSIGLVGSSFGPGTRLTVL.

J is TRBJ2-7 and V is TRBV7-9; 8 nucleotides match TRBD1. The CDR3 consists of 15 residues. J was trimmed by 7 bases and V by 2 bases; bases with no gene match: 10. Germline V gene lookup returns CDR1 SEHNR and CDR2 FQNEAQ (reference sequence). In DNA form, the CDR3 reads TGTGCCAGCAGCTTAATCGGCAGGGGGCTCGTAGAGCAGTACTTC. This codes for CASSLIGRGLVEQYF. The full variable domain, in which reference TRBV7-9 and TRBJ2-7 provide the parts outside the CDR3, is DTGVSQNPRHKITKRGQNVTFRCDPISEHNRLYWYRQTLGQGPEFLTYFQNEAQLEKSRLLSDRFSAERPKGSFSTLEIQRTEQGDSAMYLCASSLIGRGLVEQYFGPGTRLTVT.

To note about this clone: Being one base from a much bigger clone, this may be a read error. The same CDR3 can be traced to other DNA sequences in this sample. The chain couples TRBV27 to TRBJ1-2, with 7 nucleotides matching TRBD1. V shed 5 bases and J 2 bases; nucleotides not matched to a gene: 2. The V gene's germline CDR1 is MNHEY and CDR2 SMNVEV (reference sequence). The CDR3 totals 13 residues. The chain's CDR3 is CASSPQGNYGYTF. DNA of the CDR3: TGTGCCAGCAGTCCACAGGGGAACTATGGCTACACCTTC.

CDR3 protein: CASSAARVAYEQYF. CDR3 sequence (DNA): TGCGCCAGCAGTGCTGCACGAGTTGCTTACGAGCAGTACTTC. The chain combines TRBV10-2 with TRBJ2-5; no firm D call. The DNA end is a closer match to TRBJ2-7, so the J assignment may be wrong. Germline V gene sequence: CDR1 WSHSY, CDR2 SAAADI. CDR3 size: 14 residues.

The chain joins TRBV2 to TRBJ2-5; D is possibly TRBD2 (5 bases). Germline V CDR1 and CDR2: SNHLY, FYNNEI. This CDR3 is 15 amino acids long. Trimming removed 3 bases from V and 5 bases from J, with 16 bases in between. The CDR3 nucleotides read TGTGCCAGCAGTGAGGTGGGGAGCCGAAAGGAGACCCAGTACTTC. It codes for CASSEVGSRKETQYF.

This chain joins TRBV7-3 and TRBJ2-1; D gene uncertain. The germline gives CDR1 SGHTA, CDR2 FQGTGA. The CDR3 runs to 14 residues. Between the trimmed V and J ends, which lost 1 base and 10 bases, there was a span of 14 bases. CDR3 sequence: CASSLSGSLGEQFF. The CDR3 region has the DNA TGTGCCAGCAGCTTAAGTGGGTCCCTGGGAGAGCAGTTCTTC.

As regards this clone: Sequence at one end of the junction differs from germline and may be a read error. The chain combines TRBV11-2 with TRBJ1-3, with TRBD1 as a possible D gene (6 bases). The CDR3 extends over 12 amino acids. Germline lookup yields CDR1 SGHAT and CDR2 FQNNGV. CDR3 DNA: TGTGCCAGCAGTTCGACTGCAGGGGACTCTCATTTT. As protein: CASSSTAGDSHF. The variable domain in full, completed from reference TRBV11-2 and TRBJ1-3, reads EAGVAQSPRYKIIEKRQSVAFWCNPISGHATLYWYQQILGQGPKLLIQFQNNGVVDDSQLPKDRFSAERLKGVDSTLKIQPAKLEDSAVYLCASSSTAGDSHFGEGSWLTVV.